These 29 T cell receptor beta chains came from one sample sequenced in a study of control samples from healthy donors and cancer patients (dated by TCRdb to 2019 to 2021). The library was generated by the immunoSEQ multiplex PCR assay. Here the immuneACCESS table is served through TCRdb, limited to in-frame sequences with V and J called. Missing clones are a known gap in these copies; in checked studies unresolved V genes cover under half, and the rest lacks a known reason. Present in this sample are about 61,000 clones, 90% of which were seen just once. The top ten constitute under 7% of the sample. Input material: PBMCs. These receptors were taken from a man aged 55 to 70 with colorectal cancer.

V and J are TRBV7-9 and TRBJ1-1; D might be TRBD1 (5 bases). The V and J ends lost 4 bases and 1 base respectively, with 10 bases between them. This CDR3 comprises 14 residues. CDR1 and CDR2 from the germline V gene are SEHNR and FQNEAQ (reference sequence). DNA of the CDR3: TGTGCCAGCAGCTCCTCGACAGCGAACACTGAAGCTTTCTTT. This encodes CASSSSTANTEAFF.

The chain couples TRBV19 to TRBJ1-3; D gene unclear. In germline, CDR1 is LNHDA, CDR2 SQIVND (reference sequence). The CDR3 runs 11 residues. V was cut by 5 bases and J by 8 bases, with 7 bases left in between. In DNA form, the CDR3 reads TGTGCCAGTAGTGTCCAGTACACCATATATTTT. It translates to CASSVQYTIYF. The variable domain in full, with the rest retrieved from reference TRBV19 and TRBJ1-3, is DGGITQSPKYLFRKEGQNVTLSCEQNLNHDAMYWYRQDPGQGLRLIYYSQIVNDFQKGDIAEGYSVSREKKESFPLTVTSAQKNPTAFYLCASSVQYTIYFGEGSWLTVV.

The rearrangement joins TRBV2 to TRBJ2-1; weak D call: TRBD2 (5 bases). Trimming left V 1 base short and J 0 bases short, with 7 bases between. The CDR3 has 15 amino acids. Germline CDR1 reads SNHLY; CDR2 reads FYNNEI. CDR3 nucleotides: TGTGCCAGCAGTGAAGGTGGAGGCTCCTACAATGAGCAGTTCTTC. It yields the protein CASSEGGGSYNEQFF.

V usage is TRBV5-6 and J usage is TRBJ1-1, with unresolved D. Germline CDR1 and CDR2: SGHDT and YYEEEE. V was cut by 4 bases and J by 11 bases, with 15 bases left in between. The CDR3 has 12 amino acids. Here the CDR3 reads CASSLSRRLAFF. The CDR3 coding sequence is TGTGCCAGCAGCCTGTCCCGGAGGTTGGCTTTCTTT.

V gene TRBV4-1 combines with J gene TRBJ1-4; 7 nucleotides match TRBD1. The CDR3 sequence is 15 residues long. Losses at the gene ends were 1 base for V and 7 bases for J; bases not matched to a gene: 6. CDR1 and CDR2 from the germline V gene are MGHRA and YSYEKL. CDR3 coding DNA: TGCGCCAGCAGCCAAGTAGGGGACAGAGCTGAAAAACTGTTTTTT. This gives the protein CASSQVGDRAEKLFF.

This chain connects TRBV2 to TRBJ1-2, with unresolved D. Germline V gene data show CDR1 as SNHLY and CDR2 as FYNNEI. The CDR3 has 14 amino acids. V was cut by 7 bases and J by 2 bases, with 14 bases left in between. The CDR3 here is CASTWARPNYGYTF. The DNA for the CDR3 is TGTGCCAGCACGTGGGCCAGGCCAAACTATGGCTACACCTTC.

J is TRBJ2-3 and V is TRBV27; TRBD2 matches 7 bases. V was pared by 5 bases and J by 6 bases, with 11 bases of the junction left unmatched. The CDR3 is 15 amino acids. The V gene's germline CDR1 is MNHEY and CDR2 SMNVEV (reference sequence). The CDR3 nucleotides are TGTGCCAGCAGTCCATGGCTGGGGGGGACCGATACGCAGTATTTT. Protein product: CASSPWLGGTDTQYF.

This chain connects TRBV4-2 to TRBJ2-5; 16 bases are shared with TRBD2. Germline values: CDR1 LGHNA, CDR2 YNFKEQ. Trimming cost V 1 base and J 7 bases; bases outside gene matches: 9. This CDR3 has 18 amino acids. The CDR3 spells CASSQGAGLAGGLWTQYF. The CDR3, as DNA: TGTGCCAGCAGCCAAGGGGCGGGACTAGCGGGGGGGCTGTGGACCCAGTACTTC.

V usage is TRBV29-1 and J usage is TRBJ2-1, with 11 bases lining up with TRBD2. Germline values: CDR1 SQVTM, CDR2 ANQGSEA. This CDR3 is 17 amino acids long. J lost 2 bases, V lost 6 bases, and 12 bases had no gene match. CDR3 sequence reads: CSVPWGSGGAAYNEQFF. For the CDR3, the DNA is TGCAGCGTCCCGTGGGGTAGCGGGGGGGCCGCCTACAATGAGCAGTTCTTC.

The chain has TRBV4-2 and TRBJ2-5; D may be TRBD2 (7 bases). Trimming shortened V by 3 bases and J by 5 bases, and 19 bases separated the two germline ends. This CDR3 is 16 amino acids long. From germline, CDR1 is LGHNA and CDR2 YNFKEQ. The CDR3 loop is CASSHSQGGGQETQYF. CDR3 DNA sequence: TGTGCCAGCAGCCACTCTCAAGGGGGGGGGCAGGAGACCCAGTACTTC.

This clone appeared a single time. This chain joins TRBV2 and TRBJ2-5, with D perhaps matching TRBD1 (5 bases). From germline, CDR1 is SNHLY and CDR2 FYNNEI. The CDR3 is 11 residues long. V was shortened by 6 bases and J by 10 bases, with 12 bases between the two germline ends. CDR3 sequence: CASSPRVGQYF. CDR3 nucleotide sequence: TGTGCCAGCAGCCCCAGGGTTGGCCAGTACTTC.

The rearrangement links TRBV7-9 to TRBJ2-7; D might be TRBD1 (5 bases). There are 14 residues in the CDR3. V was shortened by 4 bases and J by 7 bases, with 17 bases between the two germline ends. The V gene's germline CDR1 is SEHNR and CDR2 FQNEAQ (reference sequence). The CDR3 is CASSSGHPFGEQYF. CDR3 DNA sequence: TGTGCCAGCAGCTCCGGACACCCCTTTGGTGAGCAGTACTTC.

The V and J genes are TRBV12-5 and TRBJ1-1, with D tentatively TRBD1 (5 bases). The germline CDR1 and CDR2 sequences are LGHNT and FRNRAP. Trimming cost V 6 bases and J 4 bases, with 15 bases left between them. The CDR3 covers 14 residues. The CDR3 region has the DNA TGTGCTAGTGGGGCGGGGCTGGGGGTCACTGAAGCTTTCTTT. It specifies CASGAGLGVTEAFF.

The V call is TRBV6-5, the J call TRBJ1-1; a possible D gene is TRBD1 (6 bases). This CDR3 spans 15 amino acids. CDR1 and CDR2 (germline): MNHEY, SVGAGI. The V gene lost 7 bases and the J gene lost 0 bases, with 15 bases spanning the gap. CDR3 protein: CASTPHRVVNTEAFF. The CDR3 coding sequence is TGTGCCAGCACTCCTCACAGGGTTGTGAACACTGAAGCTTTCTTT.

The gene calls are TRBV11-3 and TRBJ2-7; 9 positions match TRBD1. The V segment lost 5 bases and the J segment 2 bases; nucleotides outside the gene matches: 13. CDR3 length: 17 residues. Germline values: CDR1 SGHNT, CDR2 YENEEA. CDR3 protein: CASSPPKGTGKTYEQYF. The DNA of the CDR3 is TGTGCCAGCAGCCCCCCAAAAGGGACAGGGAAGACCTACGAGCAGTACTTC.

This rearrangement joins TRBV5-1 to TRBJ1-6; D ambiguous. This CDR3 is built from 14 residues. Germline V gene sequence: CDR1 SGHRS, CDR2 YFSETQ. With 4 bases removed from V and 7 bases from J, the gap between germline ends came to 12 bases. The CDR3 loop reads CASSRTEVNSPLHF. As DNA, the CDR3 is TGCGCCAGCAGCCGTACGGAGGTGAATTCACCCCTCCACTTT. Complete variable domain (other parts from reference TRBV5-1 and TRBJ1-6): KAGVTQTPRYLIKTRGQQVTLSCSPISGHRSVSWYQQTPGQGLQFLFEYFSETQRNKGNFPGRFSGRQFSNSRSEMNVSTLELGDSALYLCASSRTEVNSPLHFGNGTRLTVT.

This clone was found a few times. The chain uses TRBV4-1 and TRBJ2-1, with D tentatively TRBD2 (6 bases). Germline lookup yields CDR1 MGHRA and CDR2 YSYEKL. The V end was cut by 3 bases, the J end by 0 bases, with 15 bases between. This CDR3 is 17 amino acids long. CDR3 amino acids: CASSQDPLGGSYNEQFF. In nucleotides, the CDR3 is TGCGCCAGCAGCCAGGACCCTCTCGGGGGCTCCTACAATGAGCAGTTCTTC.

The V call is TRBV5-4, the J call TRBJ2-5; D is perhaps TRBD2 (7 bases). The length of the CDR3 is 13 residues. The V end was cut by 0 bases, the J end by 9 bases, with 12 bases between. Looked up from germline, CDR1 is SGHNT and CDR2 is YYREEE (reference sequence). DNA for the CDR3: TGTGCCAGCAGCTTGGTCGGGGAGGGGGCCCAGTACTTC. Protein product: CASSLVGEGAQYF.

The chain has TRBV27 and TRBJ1-5; 7 bases align to TRBD1. The CDR3 spans 14 residues. Germline V gene sequence: CDR1 MNHEY, CDR2 SMNVEV (reference sequence). The ends lost 3 bases at V and 4 bases at J; junction bases unmatched: 3. CDR3 protein: CASSFRDSNQPQHF. The CDR3 nucleotides are TGTGCCAGCAGTTTCCGGGACAGTAATCAGCCCCAGCATTTT.

CDR3 sequence: CASALWGALANNEQFF. The CDR3 nucleotides read TGTGCCAGCGCCTTGTGGGGAGCTCTAGCCAACAATGAGCAGTTCTTC. This sequence joins TRBV2 and TRBJ2-1, with D maybe TRBD2 (5 bases). CDR3 length: 16 residues. Trimming removed 8 bases at V and 5 bases at J, with 22 bases between. Germline V gene lookup returns CDR1 SNHLY and CDR2 FYNNEI.

The chain is built from TRBV5-1 and TRBJ1-2, with 8 bases matching TRBD1. The CDR3 loop spans 15 amino acids. Germline CDR1 is SGHRS and CDR2 is YFSETQ. With 4 bases clipped from V and 4 bases from J, the junction kept 9 bases outside the gene matches. For the CDR3, the DNA is TGCGCCAGCAGCGCCGGACAGGGAGAGACCTATGGCTACACCTTC. This codes for CASSAGQGETYGYTF.

V is TRBV6-5 and J is TRBJ1-1, with a tentative D call TRBD1 (6 bases). The V end lost 7 bases, the J end lost 2 bases, and 11 bases lay between the germline ends. The CDR3 totals 13 residues. CDR1 and CDR2 from the germline V gene are MNHEY and SVGAGI. In DNA, the CDR3 is TGTGCCAGCAAGGGGACACCCAACACTGAAGCTTTCTTT. Its protein is CASKGTPNTEAFF.

J is TRBJ1-5 and V is TRBV5-1; a possible D gene is TRBD1 (6 bases). Trimming took 0 bases from V and 4 from J, leaving 8 bases between them. The CDR3 has 14 amino acids. Germline V gene sequence: CDR1 SGHRS, CDR2 YFSETQ. The CDR3 loop is CASSLEGGNQPQHF. The CDR3, as DNA: TGCGCCAGCAGCTTGGAGGGGGGGAATCAGCCCCAGCATTTT.

The genes are TRBV7-2 and TRBJ2-2; D gene uncertain. V lost 1 base to trimming and J lost 2 bases, with 11 bases between them. Germline CDR1 is SGHTA and CDR2 is FQGNSA. The CDR3 is 16 amino acids. CDR3 nucleotides: TGTGCCAGCAGCTTAGGCGGAGTTGGCAACACCGGGGAGCTGTTTTTT. Protein product: CASSLGGVGNTGELFF. Using reference TRBV7-2 and TRBJ2-2 for the parts outside the CDR3, the full variable domain is GAGVSQSPSNKVTEKGKDVELRCDPISGHTALYWYRQSLGQGLEFLIYFQGNSAPDKSGLPSDRFSAERTGGSVSTLTIQRTQQEDSAVYLCASSLGGVGNTGELFFGEGSRLTVL.

About this clone: Other DNA variants within this sample encode the same CDR3. The gene calls are TRBV2 and TRBJ1-1; maybe TRBD1 (6 bases). Germline values: CDR1 SNHLY, CDR2 FYNNEI. This CDR3 has 14 amino acids. V gave up 2 bases and J gave up 1 base, with 8 bases separating them. The CDR3 spells CASSEYRANTEAFF. For the CDR3, the DNA is TGTGCCAGCAGTGAATACAGGGCGAACACTGAAGCTTTCTTT.

V gene TRBV7-2 combines with J gene TRBJ2-2; D uncertain. Germline V CDR1 and CDR2: SGHTA, FQGNSA. The CDR3 sequence is 14 residues long. V was cut by 5 bases and J by 10 bases, with 17 bases left in between. DNA for the CDR3: TGTGCCAGCAGCGCCCTTCTGGCGGCTAAGGAGCTGTTTTTT. Encoded protein: CASSALLAAKELFF.

The chain uses TRBV20-1 and TRBJ1-1; weak D call: TRBD1 (6 bases). Germline loops: CDR1 DFQATT, CDR2 SNEGSKA (reference sequence). The CDR3 loop spans 15 amino acids. V dropped 3 bases and J dropped 0 bases, with 14 bases sitting between them. CDR3 DNA: TGCAGTGCTAGTGGTGCCCGGGACATGAACACTGAAGCTTTCTTT. Translated: CSASGARDMNTEAFF.

The rearrangement uses TRBV7-9 and TRBJ1-2, with D possibly matching TRBD1 (5 bases). The CDR3 consists of 13 residues. CDR1 and CDR2 from the germline V gene are SEHNR and FQNEAQ (reference sequence). The V end was cut by 5 bases, the J end by 7 bases, with 14 bases between. The CDR3: CASSPAGMVGYTF. The CDR3, as DNA: TGTGCCAGCAGCCCCGCAGGGATGGTTGGCTACACCTTC.

For the CDR3, the DNA is TGTGCCAGCAGCTTAGAAGGGGTCGGGACAGGGGGCACCGGGGAGCTGTTTTTT. Translation: CASSLEGVGTGGTGELFF. This chain links TRBV11-3 with TRBJ2-2; 11 bases agree with TRBD1. The length of the CDR3 is 18 residues. V lost 0 bases and J lost 4; bases outside the gene matches: 7. Per germline, CDR1 SGHNT and CDR2 YENEEA.